The clone carrying this TCR beta chain has a single count. V was pared by 5 bases and J by 3 bases, with 15 bases between. The CDR3 sequence is 15 residues long. CDR1 and CDR2 (germline): MNHEY, SVGAGI. The entry originates in a study of blood T cell repertoires in COVID-19. In the original analysis: Researchers report that nucleated cell counts were estimated from reference gene primer amplification. TCRdb keeps only in-frame clones here, not all; method: immunoSEQ multiplex PCR. V, J and clone size derive from that table, while D and trimming were established from the DNA sequence. This table has over 45,000 clones, approximately 91% appearing once.

The chain employs TRBV6-5 and TRBJ2-3, with a weak D call TRBD2 (6 bases). The clonotype originates from a woman aged 55-69 years with active or convalescent COVID-19. Source material: peripheral blood. CDR3 loop: CASSKVQGGTDTQYF. The CDR3 bases are TGTGCCAGCAGTAAGGTCCAGGGAGGAACAGATACGCAGTATTTT.